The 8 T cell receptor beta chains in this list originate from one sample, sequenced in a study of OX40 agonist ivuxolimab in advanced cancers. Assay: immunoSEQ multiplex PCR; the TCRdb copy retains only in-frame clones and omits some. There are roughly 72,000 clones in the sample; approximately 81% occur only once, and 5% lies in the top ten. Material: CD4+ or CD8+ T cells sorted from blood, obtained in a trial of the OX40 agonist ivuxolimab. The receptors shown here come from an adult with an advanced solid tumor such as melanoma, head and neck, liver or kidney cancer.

The CDR3 nucleotides read TGTGCCAGCAGCGTACGGGCTAGCGGCTCCTACGAGCAGTACTTC. Translating it yields CASSVRASGSYEQYF. The rearrangement joins TRBV9 to TRBJ2-5; 7 positions agree with TRBD2. The end of the DNA aligns better with TRBJ2-7, so the J call may be wrong. This CDR3 has 15 residues. Per the germline V gene, CDR1 is SGDLS and CDR2 is YYNGEE.

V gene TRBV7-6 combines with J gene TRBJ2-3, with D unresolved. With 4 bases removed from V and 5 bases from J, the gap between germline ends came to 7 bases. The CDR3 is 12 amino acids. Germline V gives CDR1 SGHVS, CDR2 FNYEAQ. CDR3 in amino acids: CASSSGIDTQYF. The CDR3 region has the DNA TGTGCCAGCAGCTCTGGGATAGATACGCAGTATTTT. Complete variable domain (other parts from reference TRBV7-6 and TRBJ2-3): GAGVSQSPRYKVTKRGQDVALRCDPISGHVSLYWYRQALGQGPEFLTYFNYEAQQDKSGLPNDRFSAERPEGSISTLTIQRTEQRDSAMYRCASSSGIDTQYFGPGTRLTVL.

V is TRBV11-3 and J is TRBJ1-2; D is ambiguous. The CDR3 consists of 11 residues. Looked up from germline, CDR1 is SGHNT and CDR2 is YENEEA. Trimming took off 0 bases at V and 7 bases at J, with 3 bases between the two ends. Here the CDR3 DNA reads TGTGCCAGCAGCTTAGATGGTGGCTACACCTTC. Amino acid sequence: CASSLDGGYTF. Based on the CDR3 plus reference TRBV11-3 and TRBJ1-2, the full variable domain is EAGVVQSPRYKIIEKKQPVAFWCNPISGHNTLYWYLQNLGQGPELLIRYENEEAVDDSQLPKDRFSAERLKGVDSTLKIQPAELGDSAVYLCASSLDGGYTFGSGTRLTVV.

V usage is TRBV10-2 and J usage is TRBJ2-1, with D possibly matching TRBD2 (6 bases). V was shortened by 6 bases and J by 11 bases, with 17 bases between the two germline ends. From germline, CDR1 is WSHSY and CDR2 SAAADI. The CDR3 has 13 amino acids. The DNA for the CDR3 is TGCGCCAGCAGCGCCGGGACTGGAGTTCAGCAGTTCTTC. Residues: CASSAGTGVQQFF.

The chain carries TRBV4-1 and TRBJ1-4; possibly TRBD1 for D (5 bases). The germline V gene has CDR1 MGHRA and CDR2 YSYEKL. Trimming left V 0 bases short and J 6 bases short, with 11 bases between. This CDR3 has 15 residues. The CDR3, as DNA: TGCGCCAGCAGCCAAGAAGGGACGGTACATGAAAAACTGTTTTTT. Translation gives CASSQEGTVHEKLFF.

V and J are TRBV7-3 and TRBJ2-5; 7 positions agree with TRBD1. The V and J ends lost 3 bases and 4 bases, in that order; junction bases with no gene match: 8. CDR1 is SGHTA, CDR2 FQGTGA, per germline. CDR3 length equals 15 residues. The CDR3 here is CASSLRPDRRETQYF. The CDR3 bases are TGTGCCAGCAGCTTGAGGCCGGACAGGAGAGAGACCCAGTACTTC.

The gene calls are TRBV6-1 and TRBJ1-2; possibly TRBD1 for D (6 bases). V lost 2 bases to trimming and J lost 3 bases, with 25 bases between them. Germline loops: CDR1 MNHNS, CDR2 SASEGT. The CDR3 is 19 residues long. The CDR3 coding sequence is TGTGCCAGCAGTGAACCTTATCTGGTAGCGGACAGTCTAGACTATGGCTACACCTTC. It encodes CASSEPYLVADSLDYGYTF.

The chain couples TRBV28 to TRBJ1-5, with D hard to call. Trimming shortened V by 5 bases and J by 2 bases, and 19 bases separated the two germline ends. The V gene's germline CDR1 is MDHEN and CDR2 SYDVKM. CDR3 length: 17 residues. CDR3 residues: CASSPLGSDEGNQPQHF. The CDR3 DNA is TGTGCCAGCAGTCCCCTCGGCAGCGATGAAGGCAATCAGCCCCAGCATTTT.